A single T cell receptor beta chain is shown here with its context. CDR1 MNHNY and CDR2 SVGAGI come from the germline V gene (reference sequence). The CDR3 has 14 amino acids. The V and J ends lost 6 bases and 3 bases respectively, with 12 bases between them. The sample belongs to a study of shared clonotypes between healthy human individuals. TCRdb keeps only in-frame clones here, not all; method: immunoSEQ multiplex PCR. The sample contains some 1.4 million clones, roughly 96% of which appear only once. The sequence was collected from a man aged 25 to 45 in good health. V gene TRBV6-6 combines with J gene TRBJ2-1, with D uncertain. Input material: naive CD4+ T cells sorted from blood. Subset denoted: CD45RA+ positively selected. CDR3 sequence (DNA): TGTGCCAGCAGGTCGTCCCAGTACTACAATGAGCAGTTCTTC. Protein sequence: CASRSSQYYNEQFF.